The source of this T cell receptor beta chain is a study of cytomegalovirus exposure and HLA in healthy donors. Study conclusions and caveats: Another analysis was done later, and it associated approximately 15,000 TCR beta sequences with HLA alleles at 0.05 false discovery rate.

Use of 60 Vbeta and 13 Jbeta primers characterized the PCR. Profiling relied on immunoSEQ multiplex PCR, and the TCRdb table lists in-frame clones only, not all of them. The table records 200,000 or so clones, roughly 87% of them present only once. Notes on this clone: Its antigen is as yet unknown.

The CDR3 has 16 amino acids. Germline CDR1 SGHVS, CDR2 FQNEAQ. The V gene end was trimmed by 6 bases and the J gene end by 9 bases; junction bases not matched to a gene: 17. The receptor was isolated from a girl under three years old in good health and CMV-seronegative. What was sequenced was PBMCs. The chain employs TRBV7-8 and TRBJ2-1; TRBD2 matches at 7 bases. The CDR3 DNA is TGTGCCAGCAGTTTGGGTAGGACTAGGATCGACGGTGAGCAGTTCTTC. Translation: CASSLGRTRIDGEQFF.